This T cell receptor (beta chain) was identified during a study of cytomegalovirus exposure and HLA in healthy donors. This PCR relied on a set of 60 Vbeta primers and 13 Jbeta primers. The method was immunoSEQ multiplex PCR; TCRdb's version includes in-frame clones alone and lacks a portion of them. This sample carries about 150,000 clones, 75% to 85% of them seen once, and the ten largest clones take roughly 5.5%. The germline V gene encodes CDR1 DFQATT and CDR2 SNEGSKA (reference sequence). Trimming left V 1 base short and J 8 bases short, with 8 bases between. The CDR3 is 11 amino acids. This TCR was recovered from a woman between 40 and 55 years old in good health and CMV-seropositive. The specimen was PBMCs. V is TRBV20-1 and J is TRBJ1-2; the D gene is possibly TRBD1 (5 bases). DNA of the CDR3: TGCAGTGCTAGAGTCGGGGGGGGCTACACCTTC. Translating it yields CSARVGGGYTF.